What follows is one TCR beta chain and its context. Investigators reverse transcribed all isolated RNA, so they sequenced expressed TCRB transcripts. Sequencing used immunoSEQ multiplex PCR; TCRdb keeps in-frame clones, though not all of them. The sample shows about 290,000 clones, 8% of them seen only once. This record belongs to a study of beta chain features in type 1 diabetes. The germline V gene has CDR1 LNHDA and CDR2 SQIVND (reference sequence). V lost 3 bases to trimming and J lost 4 bases, with 9 bases between them. This CDR3 has 13 residues. The clonotype was recovered from a woman aged 18-30 years in good health. The sequenced sample was central memory CD4+ T cells from blood. The chain employs TRBV19 and TRBJ1-2; D is undetermined. The DNA of the CDR3 is TGTGCCAGTAGTATTGGGCAGAGCTATGGCTACACCTTC. Amino acid sequence: CASSIGQSYGYTF.